This T cell receptor (beta chain) was sequenced for a study of graft-versus-host responses after intestinal transplantation. Notes on this clone: Antigen unknown.

Germline values: CDR1 SEHNR, CDR2 FQNEAQ (reference sequence). This CDR3 contains 15 residues. V lost 4 bases and J 6 bases, leaving 18 bases between the germline ends. The data were produced by immunoSEQ multiplex PCR, yet TCRdb's version contains in-frame clones alone and is incomplete. The sample shows tens of thousands of clones, roughly 80% of them seen only once. General study results and limits: Within the allografts of patients who had graft-donor T cell macrochimerism, graft-versus-host to host-versus-graft clonal ratios were high.

This receptor was taken from a human donor who received an intestinal transplant. The chain is built from TRBV7-9 and TRBJ1-2; D possibly corresponds to TRBD1 (5 bases). The material was unstimulated CD8+ T cells sorted from spleen or lymph node cells, obtained before intestinal transplant. CDR3 DNA sequence: TGTGCCAGCAGCTCCATATCCGGGGGGGGTAATGGCTACACCTTC. Protein product: CASSSISGGGNGYTF.